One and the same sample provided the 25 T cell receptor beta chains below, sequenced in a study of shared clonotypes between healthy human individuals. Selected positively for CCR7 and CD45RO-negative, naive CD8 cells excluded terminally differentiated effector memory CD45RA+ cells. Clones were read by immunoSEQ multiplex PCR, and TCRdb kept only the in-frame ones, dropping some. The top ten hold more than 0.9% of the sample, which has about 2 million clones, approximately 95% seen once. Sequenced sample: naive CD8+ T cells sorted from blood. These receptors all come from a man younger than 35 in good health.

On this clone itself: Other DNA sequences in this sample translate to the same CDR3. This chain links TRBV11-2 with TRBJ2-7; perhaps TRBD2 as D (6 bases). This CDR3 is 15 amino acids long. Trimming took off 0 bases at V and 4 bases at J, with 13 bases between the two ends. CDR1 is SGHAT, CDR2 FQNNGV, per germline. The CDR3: CASSLEPGGSYEQYF. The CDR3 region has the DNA TGTGCCAGCAGCTTAGAGCCCGGAGGGTCGTACGAGCAGTACTTC.

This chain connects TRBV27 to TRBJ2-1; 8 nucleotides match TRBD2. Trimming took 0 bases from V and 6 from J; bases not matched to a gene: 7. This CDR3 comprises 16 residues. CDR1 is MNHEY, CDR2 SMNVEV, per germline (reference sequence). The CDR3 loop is CASSLSASGLPNEQFF. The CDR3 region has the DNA TGTGCCAGCAGTTTATCGGCTAGCGGGCTCCCCAATGAGCAGTTCTTC.

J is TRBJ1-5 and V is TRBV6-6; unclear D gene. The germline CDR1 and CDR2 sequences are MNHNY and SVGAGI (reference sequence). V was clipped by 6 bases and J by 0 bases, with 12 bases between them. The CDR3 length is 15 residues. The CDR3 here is CASSPLEISNQPQHF. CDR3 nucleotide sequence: TGTGCCAGCAGCCCATTAGAGATTAGCAATCAGCCCCAGCATTTT.

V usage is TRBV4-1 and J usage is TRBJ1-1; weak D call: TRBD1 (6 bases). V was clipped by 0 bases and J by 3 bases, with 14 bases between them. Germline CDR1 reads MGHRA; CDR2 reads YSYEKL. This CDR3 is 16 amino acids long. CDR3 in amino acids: CASSQEGAGTYTEAFF. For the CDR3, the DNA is TGCGCCAGCAGCCAAGAGGGGGCGGGGACCTACACTGAAGCTTTCTTT.

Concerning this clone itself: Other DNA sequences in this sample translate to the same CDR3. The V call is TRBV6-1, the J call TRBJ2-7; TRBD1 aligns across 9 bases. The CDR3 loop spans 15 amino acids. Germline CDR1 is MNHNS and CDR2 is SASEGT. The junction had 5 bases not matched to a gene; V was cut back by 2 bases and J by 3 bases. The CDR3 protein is CASSESGTGYYEQYF. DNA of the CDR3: TGTGCCAGCAGTGAATCGGGGACAGGGTACTACGAGCAGTACTTC.

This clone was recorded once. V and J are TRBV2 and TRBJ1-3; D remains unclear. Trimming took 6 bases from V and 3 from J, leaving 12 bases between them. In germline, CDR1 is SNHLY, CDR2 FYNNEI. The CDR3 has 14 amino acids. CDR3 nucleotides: TGTGCCAGCAGCGAGGGATGGGGTGGAAACACCATATATTTT. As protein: CASSEGWGGNTIYF.

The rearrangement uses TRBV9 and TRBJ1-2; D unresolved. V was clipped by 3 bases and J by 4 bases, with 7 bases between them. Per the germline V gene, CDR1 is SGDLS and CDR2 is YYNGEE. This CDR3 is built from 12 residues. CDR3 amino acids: CASSDGAYGYTF. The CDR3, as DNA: TGTGCCAGCAGCGACGGAGCCTATGGCTACACCTTC.

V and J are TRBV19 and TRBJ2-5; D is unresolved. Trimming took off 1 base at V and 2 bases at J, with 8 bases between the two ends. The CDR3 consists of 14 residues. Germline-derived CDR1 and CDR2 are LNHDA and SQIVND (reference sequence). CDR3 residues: CASSIGSAQETQYF. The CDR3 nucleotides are TGTGCCAGTAGTATAGGGTCAGCTCAAGAGACCCAGTACTTC.

DNA of the CDR3: TGTGCCAGCAGCTCACCTTCGGCAGGGCCCCAAGAGACCCAGTACTTC. Protein product: CASSSPSAGPQETQYF. The genes are TRBV7-2 and TRBJ2-5, with a weak D call TRBD1 (5 bases). CDR1 and CDR2 from the germline V gene are SGHTA and FQGNSA. The CDR3 loop spans 16 amino acids. The germline V and J ends were trimmed by 4 bases and 1 base, with 16 bases remaining between them.

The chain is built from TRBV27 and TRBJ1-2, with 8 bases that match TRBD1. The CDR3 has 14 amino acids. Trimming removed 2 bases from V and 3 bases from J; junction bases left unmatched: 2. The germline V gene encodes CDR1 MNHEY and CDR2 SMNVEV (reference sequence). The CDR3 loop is CASSLGTGDYGYTF. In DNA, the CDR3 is TGTGCCAGCAGTTTAGGGACAGGTGACTATGGCTACACCTTC.

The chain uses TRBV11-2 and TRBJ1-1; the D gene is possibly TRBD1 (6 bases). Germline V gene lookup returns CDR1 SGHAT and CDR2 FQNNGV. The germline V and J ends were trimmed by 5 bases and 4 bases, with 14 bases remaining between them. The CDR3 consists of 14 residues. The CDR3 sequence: CASSLSRGPTEAFF. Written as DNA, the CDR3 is TGTGCCAGCAGCCTATCCAGGGGTCCCACTGAAGCTTTCTTT. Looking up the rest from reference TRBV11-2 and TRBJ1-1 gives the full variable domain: EAGVAQSPRYKIIEKRQSVAFWCNPISGHATLYWYQQILGQGPKLLIQFQNNGVVDDSQLPKDRFSAERLKGVDSTLKIQPAKLEDSAVYLCASSLSRGPTEAFFGQGTRLTVV.

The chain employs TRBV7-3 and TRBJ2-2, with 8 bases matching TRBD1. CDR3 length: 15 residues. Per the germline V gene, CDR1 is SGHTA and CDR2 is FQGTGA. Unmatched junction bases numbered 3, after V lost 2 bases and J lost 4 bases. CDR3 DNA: TGTGCCAGCAGCTTATCAGGGGGCGGCACCGGGGAGCTGTTTTTT. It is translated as CASSLSGGGTGELFF.

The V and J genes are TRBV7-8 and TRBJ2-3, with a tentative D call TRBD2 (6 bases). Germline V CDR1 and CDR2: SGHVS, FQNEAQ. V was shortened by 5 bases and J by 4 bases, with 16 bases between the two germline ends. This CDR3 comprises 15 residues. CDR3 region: CASSVGYGEADTQYF. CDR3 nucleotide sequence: TGTGCCAGCAGCGTAGGGTACGGGGAGGCAGATACGCAGTATTTT.

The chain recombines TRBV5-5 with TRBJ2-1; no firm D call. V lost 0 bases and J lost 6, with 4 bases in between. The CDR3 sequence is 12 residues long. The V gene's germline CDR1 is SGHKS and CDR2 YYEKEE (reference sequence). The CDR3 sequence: CASSLEGNEQFF. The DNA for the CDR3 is TGTGCCAGCAGCTTGGAGGGCAATGAGCAGTTCTTC.

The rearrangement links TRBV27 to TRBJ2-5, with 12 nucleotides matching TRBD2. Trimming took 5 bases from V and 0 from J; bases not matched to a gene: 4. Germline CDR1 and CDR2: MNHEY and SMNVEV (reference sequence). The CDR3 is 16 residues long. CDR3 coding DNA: TGTGCCAGCAGTACGGCTAGCGGGGGGGACCAAGAGACCCAGTACTTC. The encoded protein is CASSTASGGDQETQYF.

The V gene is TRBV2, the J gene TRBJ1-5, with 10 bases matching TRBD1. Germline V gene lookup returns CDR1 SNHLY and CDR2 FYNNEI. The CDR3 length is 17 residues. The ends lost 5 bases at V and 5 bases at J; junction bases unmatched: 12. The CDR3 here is CASSHPGGQGSDQPQHF. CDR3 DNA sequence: TGTGCCAGCAGTCATCCCGGGGGACAGGGGAGCGATCAGCCCCAGCATTTT.

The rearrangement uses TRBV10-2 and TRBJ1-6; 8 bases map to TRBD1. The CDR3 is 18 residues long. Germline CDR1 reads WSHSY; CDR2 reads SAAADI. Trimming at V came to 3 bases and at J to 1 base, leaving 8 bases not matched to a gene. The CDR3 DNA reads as TGCGCCAGCAGTGACTACGGACAGGGCGAGTCCTATAATTCACCCCTCCACTTT. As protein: CASSDYGQGESYNSPLHF.

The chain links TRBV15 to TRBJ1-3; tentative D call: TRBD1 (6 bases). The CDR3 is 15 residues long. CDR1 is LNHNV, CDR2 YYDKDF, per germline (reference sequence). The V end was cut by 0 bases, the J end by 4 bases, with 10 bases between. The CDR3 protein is CATSREGGSGNTIYF. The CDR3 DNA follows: TGTGCCACCAGCAGAGAAGGGGGGTCAGGAAACACCATATATTTT.

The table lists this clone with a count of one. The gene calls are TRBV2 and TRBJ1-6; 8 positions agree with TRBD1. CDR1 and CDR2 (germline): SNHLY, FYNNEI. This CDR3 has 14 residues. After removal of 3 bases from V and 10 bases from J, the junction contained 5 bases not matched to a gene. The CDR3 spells CASSDGQGISPLHF. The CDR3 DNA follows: TGTGCCAGCAGTGATGGACAGGGAATCTCACCCCTCCACTTT.

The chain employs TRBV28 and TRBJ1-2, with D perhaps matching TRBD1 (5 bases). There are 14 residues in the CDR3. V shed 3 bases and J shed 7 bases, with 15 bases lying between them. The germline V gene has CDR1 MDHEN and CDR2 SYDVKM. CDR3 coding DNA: TGTGCCAGCAGTTTTGGACACCCGGGTGCTGGCTACACCTTC. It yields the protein CASSFGHPGAGYTF.

CDR3 residues: CASSPTLSNTEAFF. The DNA of the CDR3 is TGTGCCAGCAGCCCGACCCTGTCGAACACTGAAGCTTTCTTT. The genes are TRBV6-5 and TRBJ1-1, with unresolved D. This CDR3 comprises 14 residues. V gave up 6 bases and J gave up 1 base, with 12 bases separating them. Germline CDR1 reads MNHEY; CDR2 reads SVGAGI.

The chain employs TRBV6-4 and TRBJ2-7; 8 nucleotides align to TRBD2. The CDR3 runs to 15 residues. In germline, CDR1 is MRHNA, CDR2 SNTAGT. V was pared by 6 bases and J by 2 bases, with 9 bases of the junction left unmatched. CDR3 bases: TGTGCCAGCAGACCCTCGGGGGGGTTCCCCTACGAGCAGTACTTC. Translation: CASRPSGGFPYEQYF.

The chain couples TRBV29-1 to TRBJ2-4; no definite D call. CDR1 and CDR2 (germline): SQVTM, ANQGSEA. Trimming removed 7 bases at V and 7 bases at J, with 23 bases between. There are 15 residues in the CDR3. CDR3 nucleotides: TGCAGCGCCCTATTCAGGCAAACTATTCTTAACATTCAGTACTTC. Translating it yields CSALFRQTILNIQYF.

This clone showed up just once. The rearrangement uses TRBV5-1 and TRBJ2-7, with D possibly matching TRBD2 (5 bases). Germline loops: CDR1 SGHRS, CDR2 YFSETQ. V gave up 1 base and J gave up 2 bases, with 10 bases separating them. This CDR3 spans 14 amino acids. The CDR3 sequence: CASSLLSGAYEQYF. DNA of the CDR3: TGCGCCAGCAGCTTGCTCAGCGGTGCCTACGAGCAGTACTTC.

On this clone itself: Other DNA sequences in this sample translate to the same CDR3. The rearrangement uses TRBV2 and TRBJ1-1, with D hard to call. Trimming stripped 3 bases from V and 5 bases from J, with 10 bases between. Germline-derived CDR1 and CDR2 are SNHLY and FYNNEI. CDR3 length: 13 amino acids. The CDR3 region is CASSEGRRTEAFF. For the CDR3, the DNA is TGTGCCAGCAGTGAGGGCAGGAGGACTGAAGCTTTCTTT.